A single sample gave rise to the 20 T cell receptor beta chains below, sequenced in a study of technical replicates of blood from four donors. The data were produced by immunoSEQ multiplex PCR, yet TCRdb's version contains in-frame clones alone and is incomplete. The table shows under 65,000 clones, with about 90% occurring only once. The specimen sequenced was PBMCs. The receptors were gathered from a human donor in good health. Some clones in this sample may be carry-over from other donors' samples.

The chain has TRBV9 and TRBJ2-1, with 12 positions matching TRBD2. Germline CDR1 and CDR2: SGDLS and YYNGEE. Losses at the gene ends were 0 bases for V and 9 bases for J; bases not matched to a gene: 4. This CDR3 contains 15 residues. CDR3 sequence (DNA): TGTGCCAGCAGCGTAGCTAGCGGGAGGGCTAGTGAGCAGTTCTTC. Amino acids: CASSVASGRASEQFF.

The chain joins TRBV9 to TRBJ2-3; D remains ambiguous. CDR1 is SGDLS, CDR2 YYNGEE, per germline. The CDR3 is 13 residues long. The V end lost 0 bases, the J end lost 6 bases, and 8 bases lay between the germline ends. The CDR3 loop reads CASSVVSRDTQYF. DNA of the CDR3: TGTGCCAGCAGCGTAGTGAGTCGGGATACGCAGTATTTT.

V usage is TRBV2 and J usage is TRBJ1-1; 7 bases line up with TRBD1. Germline V CDR1 and CDR2: SNHLY, FYNNEI. The CDR3 has 15 residues. V trimming: 8 bases; J trimming: 2 bases; junction bases outside the gene matches: 11. The CDR3 reads CASSNLQGVNTEAFF. In DNA, the CDR3 is TGTGCCAGCTCTAACCTTCAGGGGGTAAACACTGAAGCTTTCTTT.

The chain recombines TRBV6-5 with TRBJ2-1; 8 positions match TRBD2. Germline assignment: CDR1 MNHEY and CDR2 SVGAGI. The V segment lost 6 bases and the J segment 2 bases; nucleotides outside the gene matches: 6. The length of the CDR3 is 15 residues. CDR3 protein: CASRKPGLAYNEQFF. DNA of the CDR3: TGTGCCAGCAGGAAACCGGGACTAGCCTACAATGAGCAGTTCTTC.

This clone came up a few times. V and J are TRBV4-3 and TRBJ2-1, with 8 bases lining up with TRBD1. The V gene end was trimmed by 0 bases and the J gene end by 6 bases; junction bases not matched to a gene: 7. This CDR3 has 16 residues. Germline-derived CDR1 and CDR2 are LGHNA and YSLEER. The CDR3 DNA reads TGCGCCAGCAGCCAAGAACTACGGGACAGGTTCAATGAGCAGTTCTTC. This gives the protein CASSQELRDRFNEQFF.

This chain uses TRBV19 with TRBJ1-5; D unresolved. V shed 1 base and J shed 4 bases, with 5 bases lying between them. Germline V gives CDR1 LNHDA, CDR2 SQIVND (reference sequence). This CDR3 region has 13 residues. Here the CDR3 DNA reads TGTGCCAGTAGTATAGGGCGGAATCAGCCCCAGCATTTT. Translating gives CASSIGRNQPQHF.

The chain combines TRBV4-3 with TRBJ2-1; 7 bases agree with TRBD1. J gave up 12 bases and V 1 base, and 9 bases lay outside the gene matches. The CDR3 extends over 14 amino acids. CDR1 and CDR2 from the germline V gene are LGHNA and YSLEER. Written as DNA, the CDR3 is TGCGCCAGCAGCCAAGCAGAGAGACAGGGTGTGCAGTTCTTC. Translating it yields CASSQAERQGVQFF.

This clone was recorded a few times. The V gene is TRBV4-2, the J gene TRBJ2-7; tentative D call: TRBD1 (5 bases). Looked up from germline, CDR1 is LGHNA and CDR2 is YNFKEQ. The CDR3 loop spans 14 amino acids. Trimming removed 1 base at V and 3 bases at J, with 10 bases between. As DNA, the CDR3 is TGTGCCAGCAGCCAAGGACTCGACAGCTACGAGCAGTACTTC. It codes for CASSQGLDSYEQYF.

This chain links TRBV7-8 with TRBJ2-7; D perhaps matches TRBD1 (6 bases). Germline V CDR1 and CDR2: SGHVS, FQNEAQ. The CDR3 totals 14 residues. Trimming removed 2 bases at V and 2 bases at J, with 10 bases between. In nucleotides, the CDR3 is TGTGCCAGCAGCTTACACCAGGGGACCTACGAGCAGTACTTC. Protein product: CASSLHQGTYEQYF.

The J gene is TRBJ2-1, the V gene TRBV6-5, with 8 bases that match TRBD2. The CDR3 length is 15 residues. Per germline, CDR1 MNHEY and CDR2 SVGAGI. V was clipped by 7 bases and J by 4 bases; unmatched bases: 9. CDR3 protein: CASKEGGGPYNEQFF. The CDR3 coding sequence is TGTGCCAGCAAGGAGGGCGGGGGGCCTTACAATGAGCAGTTCTTC.

The chain links TRBV7-2 to TRBJ2-7; 10 bases fit TRBD2. This CDR3 spans 17 amino acids. Germline assignment: CDR1 SGHTA and CDR2 FQGNSA. Losses at the gene ends were 2 bases for V and 0 bases for J; bases not matched to a gene: 7. The CDR3: CASSLLRASGGSYEQYF. CDR3 DNA: TGTGCCAGCAGCTTACTTAGGGCTAGCGGGGGCTCCTACGAGCAGTACTTC.

CDR3 DNA sequence: TGTGCCAGCAGCGGAAACCTGGGCCTTTACAATGAGCAGTTCTTC. Protein product: CASSGNLGLYNEQFF. This chain links TRBV7-9 with TRBJ2-1; D not resolved. This CDR3 is built from 15 residues. Germline CDR1 and CDR2: SEHNR and FQNEAQ (reference sequence). V was pared by 5 bases and J by 4 bases, with 15 bases between. Full variable domain (rest looked up from reference TRBV7-9 and TRBJ2-1): DTGVSQNPRHKITKRGQNVTFRCDPISEHNRLYWYRQTLGQGPEFLTYFQNEAQLEKSRLLSDRFSAERPKGSFSTLEIQRTEQGDSAMYLCASSGNLGLYNEQFFGPGTRLTVL.

V gene TRBV7-2 combines with J gene TRBJ1-2; D is undetermined. The CDR3 runs 15 residues. CDR1 and CDR2 (germline): SGHTA, FQGNSA. V gave up 1 base and J gave up 4 bases, with 13 bases separating them. The DNA for the CDR3 is TGTGCCAGCAGCTTAGAGGGAGGATTGGGCTATGGCTACACCTTC. Its protein product is CASSLEGGLGYGYTF.

The chain employs TRBV7-3 and TRBJ1-1; D may be TRBD1 (6 bases). The length of the CDR3 is 14 residues. CDR1 is SGHTA, CDR2 FQGTGA, per germline. V lost 5 bases and J 8 bases, leaving 18 bases between the germline ends. DNA for the CDR3: TGTGCCAGCAGCGAGACAGGACGGGAACCCGAAGCTTTCTTT. This encodes CASSETGREPEAFF.

The chain links TRBV7-8 to TRBJ2-1; TRBD2 is a possible D gene (5 bases). Per germline, CDR1 SGHVS and CDR2 FQNEAQ. V was pared by 5 bases and J by 0 bases, with 11 bases between. This CDR3 is 15 amino acids long. The CDR3 DNA follows: TGTGCCAGCAGCGGGAGCGGAAGCTCCTACAATGAGCAGTTCTTC. Amino acid sequence: CASSGSGSSYNEQFF.

The chain carries TRBV7-9 and TRBJ2-1; the match to TRBD2 covers 9 bases. There are 16 residues in the CDR3. Germline V gives CDR1 SEHNR, CDR2 FQNEAQ (reference sequence). V trimming: 5 bases; J trimming: 4 bases; junction bases outside the gene matches: 9. CDR3 nucleotides: TGTGCCAGCAGCCCTAGGGGGCTAGCGGGATACAATGAGCAGTTCTTC. As protein: CASSPRGLAGYNEQFF.

The rearrangement links TRBV7-2 to TRBJ1-3; 10 nucleotides match TRBD1. The junction had 1 base not matched to a gene; V was cut back by 1 base and J by 4 bases. The germline gives CDR1 SGHTA, CDR2 FQGNSA. This CDR3 contains 15 residues. The CDR3 sequence is CASSLGQGAGNTIYF. The DNA for the CDR3 is TGTGCCAGCAGCTTAGGACAGGGGGCCGGAAACACCATATATTTT.

The chain combines TRBV9 with TRBJ2-1, with TRBD1 identical over 11 bases. The CDR3 consists of 16 residues. Germline V gene data show CDR1 as SGDLS and CDR2 as YYNGEE. After removal of 3 bases from V and 9 bases from J, the junction contained 11 bases not matched to a gene. In DNA form, the CDR3 reads TGTGCCAGCAGCGGCGTCCTTTGGGGACAGGGGGGTGAGCAGTTCTTC. Amino acids: CASSGVLWGQGGEQFF.

The V and J genes are TRBV4-1 and TRBJ2-1, with 9 bases lining up with TRBD2. With 4 bases clipped from V and 7 bases from J, the junction kept 11 bases outside the gene matches. CDR3 length: 16 residues. Looked up from germline, CDR1 is MGHRA and CDR2 is YSYEKL. CDR3 region: CASSPDRGRGGNEQFF. The CDR3, as DNA: TGCGCCAGCAGCCCCGACCGCGGGAGGGGGGGGAATGAGCAGTTCTTC.

V and J are TRBV5-1 and TRBJ1-1; 8 positions agree with TRBD1. The CDR3 is made up of 16 amino acids. Trimming removed 0 bases from V and 6 bases from J; junction bases left unmatched: 10. Germline CDR1 and CDR2: SGHRS and YFSETQ. In DNA form, the CDR3 reads TGCGCCAGCAGCTTGGATTCTCAGGGGGCAGGCGCTGAAGCTTTCTTT. It is translated as CASSLDSQGAGAEAFF.